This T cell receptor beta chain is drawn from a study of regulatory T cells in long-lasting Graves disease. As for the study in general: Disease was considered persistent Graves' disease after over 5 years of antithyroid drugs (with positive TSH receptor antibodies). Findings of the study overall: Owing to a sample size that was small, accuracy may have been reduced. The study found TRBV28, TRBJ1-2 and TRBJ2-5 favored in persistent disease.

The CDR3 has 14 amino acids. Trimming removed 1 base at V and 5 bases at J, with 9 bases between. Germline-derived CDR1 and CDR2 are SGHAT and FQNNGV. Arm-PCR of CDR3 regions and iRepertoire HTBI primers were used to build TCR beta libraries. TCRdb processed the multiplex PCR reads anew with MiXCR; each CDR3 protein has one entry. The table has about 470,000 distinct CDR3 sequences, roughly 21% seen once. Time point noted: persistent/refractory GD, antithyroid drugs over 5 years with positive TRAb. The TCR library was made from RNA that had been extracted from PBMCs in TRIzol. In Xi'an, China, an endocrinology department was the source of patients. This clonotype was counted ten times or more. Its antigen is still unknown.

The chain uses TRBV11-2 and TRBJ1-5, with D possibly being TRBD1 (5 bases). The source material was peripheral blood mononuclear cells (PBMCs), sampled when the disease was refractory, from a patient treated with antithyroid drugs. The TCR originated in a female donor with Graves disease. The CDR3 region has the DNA TGTGCCAGCAGCTTAGTAGGGGCGTATCAGCCCCAGCATTTT. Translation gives CASSLVGAYQPQHF.